This is a list of T cell receptor beta chains from one sample in a study of T-cell memory formation after mild COVID-19. Each CDR3 protein gets one entry after TCRdb re-called the 5' RACE reads with MiXCR. Of roughly 190,000 distinct CDR3 sequences listed, about 18% are singletons. Material for sequencing was PBMCs or a T cell subset sorted from them (not recorded which). The receptors here all came from an adult woman who had mild COVID-19 (a few samples of this study predate the infection). Cell type and time point are not known. Both conserved end residues are part of each CDR3. Fields, in order: V gene, J gene, CDR3 protein.

V: TRBV27; J: TRBJ2-7; CDR3: CASSLQSTDSEQYF
V: TRBV5-1; J: TRBJ1-1; CDR3: CASTSGPNTEAFF
V: TRBV5-1; J: TRBJ2-3; CDR3: CASSWSGLDTDTQYF
V: TRBV18; J: TRBJ2-7; CDR3: CASSLLENSGRAGSHEQYF
V: TRBV5-4; J: TRBJ2-7; CDR3: CASSTLRDKPGGYEQYF
V: TRBV4-2; J: TRBJ2-2; CDR3: CASGTASNTGELFF
V: TRBV4-2; J: TRBJ2-1; CDR3: CASSQEGQGAGEQFF
V: TRBV5-1; J: TRBJ1-3; CDR3: CASSRETGPGNTIYF
V: TRBV10-2; J: TRBJ2-2; CDR3: CASRVSGGRTGELFF
V: TRBV7-2; J: TRBJ2-2; CDR3: CASSHGGSDTGELFF
V: TRBV12-3/TRBV12-4; J: TRBJ1-2; CDR3: CASKSVGYTF
V: TRBV12-3/TRBV12-4; J: TRBJ1-5; CDR3: CASRQQDGNQPQHF
V: TRBV5-1; J: TRBJ1-1; CDR3: CASSLDGQGPKTFF
V: TRBV6-1; J: TRBJ1-2; CDR3: CASSSDRTNYGYTF
V: TRBV7-2; J: TRBJ2-1; CDR3: CASSLAGGPDNEQFF
V: TRBV12-3/TRBV12-4; J: TRBJ1-2; CDR3: CASRGPGQGNYGYTF
V: TRBV5-1; J: TRBJ2-1; CDR3: CASSLAGATTYNEQFF
V: TRBV9; J: TRBJ1-2; CDR3: CASRKTGSLGYTF
V: TRBV7-8; J: TRBJ2-7; CDR3: CASSPRGDRGRSSYEQYF
V: TRBV7-2; J: TRBJ2-5; CDR3: CASSPRQGQGAAQYF
V: TRBV19; J: TRBJ2-1; CDR3: CASSRGLTDYNEQFF
V: TRBV6-6; J: TRBJ2-6; CDR3: CASKLAGANVLTF
V: TRBV9; J: TRBJ1-1; CDR3: CASSPRGGRGTEAFF
V: TRBV7-9; J: TRBJ2-1; CDR3: CASSLVSGSLKEQFF
V: TRBV15; J: TRBJ2-4; CDR3: CATSRDRRLAKNIQYF
V: TRBV5-1; J: TRBJ2-3; CDR3: CASSSGGTRINTQYF
V: TRBV5-1; J: TRBJ1-4; CDR3: CASSNQGVTNEKLFF
V: TRBV10-3; J: TRBJ1-1; CDR3: CAISESPGGAFF
V: TRBV2; J: TRBJ2-5; CDR3: CASTGDLQETQYF
V: TRBV29-1; J: TRBJ1-1; CDR3: CSGAGRMNTEAFF
V: TRBV7-9; J: TRBJ2-3; CDR3: CASSPGLAHKITDTQYF
V: TRBV7-6; J: TRBJ1-1; CDR3: CASSFTRQHTEAFF
V: TRBV12-3/TRBV12-4; J: TRBJ1-2; CDR3: CASSRGGSYGYTF
V: TRBV5-6; J: TRBJ2-1; CDR3: CASSFSPPQYNEQFF
V: TRBV6-5; J: TRBJ1-5; CDR3: CASRRGGDQPQHF
V: TRBV10-3; J: TRBJ2-3; CDR3: CAISEGLAVTSTDTQYF
V: TRBV6-2/TRBV6-3; J: TRBJ2-7; CDR3: CASSSSDAYEQYF
V: TRBV11-1; J: TRBJ2-7; CDR3: CASSPQRTYSIYEQYF
V: TRBV7-8; J: TRBJ2-1; CDR3: CASSLGSGKYNEQFF
V: TRBV7-9; J: TRBJ2-1; CDR3: CASSFLGGRANEQFF
V: TRBV24-1; J: TRBJ2-1; CDR3: CATEGSGSSYNEQFF
V: TRBV9; J: TRBJ2-7; CDR3: CASSATGSEQYF
V: TRBV12-3/TRBV12-4; J: TRBJ2-1; CDR3: CASSSWDASYNEQFF
V: TRBV11-3; J: TRBJ2-1; CDR3: CASSFGLANEQFF
V: TRBV24-1; J: TRBJ2-3; CDR3: CATSDASFDGGGADTQYF
V: TRBV6-5; J: TRBJ2-1; CDR3: CASSYGRLAGYNEQFF
V: TRBV20-1; J: TRBJ1-5; CDR3: CSARDSTGARQPQHF
V: TRBV20-1; J: TRBJ1-2; CDR3: CSANGGKGYGYTF
V: TRBV19; J: TRBJ2-1; CDR3: CASSNLPGGQFF
V: TRBV11-2; J: TRBJ1-6; CDR3: CASSPLTGKGSPLHF
V: TRBV7-6; J: TRBJ1-6; CDR3: CASSLATGQGSPLHF
V: TRBV15; J: TRBJ2-3; CDR3: CATSRDFSDTQYF
V: TRBV12-3/TRBV12-4; J: TRBJ2-6; CDR3: CASSRTGGVAGANVLTF
V: TRBV6-4; J: TRBJ1-5; CDR3: CASSDWQPMQGNQPQHF
V: TRBV29-1; J: TRBJ1-2; CDR3: CSVGSPRLHYGYTF
V: TRBV20-1; J: TRBJ1-5; CDR3: CSARGQQPQHF
V: TRBV6-5; J: TRBJ1-2; CDR3: CASSSGYNYGYTF
V: TRBV4-2; J: TRBJ2-7; CDR3: CASSQGASGSYEQYF
V: TRBV29-1; J: TRBJ1-1; CDR3: CSVGTAGTEAFF